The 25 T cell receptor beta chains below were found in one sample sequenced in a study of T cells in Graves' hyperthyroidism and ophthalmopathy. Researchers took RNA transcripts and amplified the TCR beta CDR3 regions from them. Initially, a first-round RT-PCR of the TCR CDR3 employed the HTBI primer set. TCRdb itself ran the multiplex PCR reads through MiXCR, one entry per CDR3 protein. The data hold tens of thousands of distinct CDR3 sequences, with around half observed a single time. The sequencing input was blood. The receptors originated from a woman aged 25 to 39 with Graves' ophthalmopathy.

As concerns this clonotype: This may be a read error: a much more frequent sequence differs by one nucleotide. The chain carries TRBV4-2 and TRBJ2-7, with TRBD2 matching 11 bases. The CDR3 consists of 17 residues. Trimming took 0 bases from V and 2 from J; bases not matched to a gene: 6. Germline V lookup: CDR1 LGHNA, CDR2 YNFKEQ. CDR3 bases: TGTGCCAGCAGCCAAGAGACTAGCGGGAAGGGAGCCTACGAGCAGTACTTC. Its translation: CASSQETSGKGAYEQYF.

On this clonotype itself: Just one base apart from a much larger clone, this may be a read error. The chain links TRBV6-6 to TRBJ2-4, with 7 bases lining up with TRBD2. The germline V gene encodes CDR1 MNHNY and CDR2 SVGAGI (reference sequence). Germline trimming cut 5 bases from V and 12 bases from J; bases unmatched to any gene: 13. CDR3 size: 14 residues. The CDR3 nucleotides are TGTGCCAGCAGTGAAGGGAGGGACTCAGACAGTCAGTACTTC. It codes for CASSEGRDSDSQYF.

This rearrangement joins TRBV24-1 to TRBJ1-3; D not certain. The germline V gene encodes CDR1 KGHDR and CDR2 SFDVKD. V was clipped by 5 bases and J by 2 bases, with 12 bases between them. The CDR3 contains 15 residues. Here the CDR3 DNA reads TGTGCCACCAGTGTAGGCGGTGCGCCTGGAAACACCATATATTTT. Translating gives CATSVGGAPGNTIYF.

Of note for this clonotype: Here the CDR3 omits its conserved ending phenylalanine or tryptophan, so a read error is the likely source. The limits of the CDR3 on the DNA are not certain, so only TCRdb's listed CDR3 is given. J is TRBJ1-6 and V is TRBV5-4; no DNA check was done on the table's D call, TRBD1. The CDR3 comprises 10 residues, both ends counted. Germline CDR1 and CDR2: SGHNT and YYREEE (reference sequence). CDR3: CASSPPGGAV.

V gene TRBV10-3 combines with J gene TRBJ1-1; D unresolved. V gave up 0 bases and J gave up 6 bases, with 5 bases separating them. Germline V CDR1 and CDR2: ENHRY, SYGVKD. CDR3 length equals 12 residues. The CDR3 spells CAISESGPEAFF. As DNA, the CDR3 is TGTGCCATCAGTGAGTCAGGACCTGAAGCTTTCTTT.

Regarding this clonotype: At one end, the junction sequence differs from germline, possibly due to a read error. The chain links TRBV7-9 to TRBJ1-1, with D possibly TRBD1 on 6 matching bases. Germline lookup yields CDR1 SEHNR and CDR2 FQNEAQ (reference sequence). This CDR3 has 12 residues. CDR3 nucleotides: TGTGCCAGCAGCCCAGGGGATACTGGAGCTTTCTTT. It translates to CASSPGDTGAFF.

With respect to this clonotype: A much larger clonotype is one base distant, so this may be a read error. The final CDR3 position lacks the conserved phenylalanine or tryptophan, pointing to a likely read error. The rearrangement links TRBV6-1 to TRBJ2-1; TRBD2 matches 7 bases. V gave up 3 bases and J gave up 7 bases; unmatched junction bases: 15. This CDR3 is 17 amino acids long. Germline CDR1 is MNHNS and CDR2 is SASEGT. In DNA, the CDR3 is TGTGCCAGCAGTGACCCCCTTGGGGCGCGGGAGAGAAATGAGCAGTTCTGC. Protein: CASSDPLGARERNEQFC.

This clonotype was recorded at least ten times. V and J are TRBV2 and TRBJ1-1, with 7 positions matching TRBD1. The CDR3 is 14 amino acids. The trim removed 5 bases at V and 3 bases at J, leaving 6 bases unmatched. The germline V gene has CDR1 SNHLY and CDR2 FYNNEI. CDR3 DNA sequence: TGTGCCAGCAGTAACAGGGGTTTGGACACTGAAGCTTTCTTT. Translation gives CASSNRGLDTEAFF.

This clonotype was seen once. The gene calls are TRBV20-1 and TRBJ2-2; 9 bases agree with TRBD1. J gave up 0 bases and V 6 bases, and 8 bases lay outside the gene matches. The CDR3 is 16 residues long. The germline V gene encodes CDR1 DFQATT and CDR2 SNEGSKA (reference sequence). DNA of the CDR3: TGCAGTGCAGAATTGGGACAGGGCTCGAACACCGGGGAGCTGTTTTTT. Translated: CSAELGQGSNTGELFF.

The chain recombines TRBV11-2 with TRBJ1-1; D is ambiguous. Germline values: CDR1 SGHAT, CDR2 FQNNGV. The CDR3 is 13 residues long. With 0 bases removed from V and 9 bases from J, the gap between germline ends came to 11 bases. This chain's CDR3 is CASSLELAEKAFF. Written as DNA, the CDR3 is TGTGCCAGCAGCTTAGAATTGGCAGAGAAAGCTTTCTTT.

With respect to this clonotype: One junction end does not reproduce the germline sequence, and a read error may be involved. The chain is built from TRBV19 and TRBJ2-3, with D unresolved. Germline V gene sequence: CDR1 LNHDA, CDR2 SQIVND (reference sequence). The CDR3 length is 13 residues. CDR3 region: CASRNPGADTQYF. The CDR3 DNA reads TGTGCTAGTAGGAATCCAGGCGCAGATACGCAGTATTTT.

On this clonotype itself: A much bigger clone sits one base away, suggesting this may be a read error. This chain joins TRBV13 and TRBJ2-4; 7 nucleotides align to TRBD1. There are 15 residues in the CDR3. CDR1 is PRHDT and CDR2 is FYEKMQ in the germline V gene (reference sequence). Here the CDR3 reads CVSSSTGEAKNIQYF. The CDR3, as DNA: TGTGTCAGCAGTTCTACAGGGGAAGCCAAAAACATTCAGTACTTC.

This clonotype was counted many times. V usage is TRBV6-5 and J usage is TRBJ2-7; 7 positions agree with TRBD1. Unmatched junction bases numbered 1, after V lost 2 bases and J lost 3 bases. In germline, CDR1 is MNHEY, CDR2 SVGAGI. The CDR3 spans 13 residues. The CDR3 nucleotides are TGTGCCAGCAGTTACCGGGACAGCTACGAGCAGTACTTC. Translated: CASSYRDSYEQYF.

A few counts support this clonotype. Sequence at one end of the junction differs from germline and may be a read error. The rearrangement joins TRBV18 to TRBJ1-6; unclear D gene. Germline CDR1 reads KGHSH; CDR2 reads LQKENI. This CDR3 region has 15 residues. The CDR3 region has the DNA TGTGCCAGCTGCGCCTCCTTCGACCTTAATTCAGCCCTCCACTTT. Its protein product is CASCASFDLNSALHF.

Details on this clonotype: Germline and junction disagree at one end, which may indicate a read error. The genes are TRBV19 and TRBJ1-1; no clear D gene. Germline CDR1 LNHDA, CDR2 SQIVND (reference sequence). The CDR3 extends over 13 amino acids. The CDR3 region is CASGIGEDLEAFF. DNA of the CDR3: TGTGCCAGTGGTATCGGAGAGGATCTTGAAGCTTTCTTT.

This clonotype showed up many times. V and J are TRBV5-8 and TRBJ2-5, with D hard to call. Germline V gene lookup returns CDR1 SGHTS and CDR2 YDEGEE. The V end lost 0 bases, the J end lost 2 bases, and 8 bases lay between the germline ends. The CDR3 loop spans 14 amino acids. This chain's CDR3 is CASSLVQTQETQYF. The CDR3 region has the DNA TGTGCCAGCAGCTTGGTGCAAACACAAGAGACCCAGTACTTC.

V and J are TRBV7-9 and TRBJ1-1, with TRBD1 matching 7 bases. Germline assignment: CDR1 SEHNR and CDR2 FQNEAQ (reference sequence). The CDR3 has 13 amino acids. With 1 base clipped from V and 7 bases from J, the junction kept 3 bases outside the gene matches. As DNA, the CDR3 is TGTGCCAGCAGCTTAGAAGGGGGCGATGAAGCTTTCTTT. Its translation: CASSLEGGDEAFF.

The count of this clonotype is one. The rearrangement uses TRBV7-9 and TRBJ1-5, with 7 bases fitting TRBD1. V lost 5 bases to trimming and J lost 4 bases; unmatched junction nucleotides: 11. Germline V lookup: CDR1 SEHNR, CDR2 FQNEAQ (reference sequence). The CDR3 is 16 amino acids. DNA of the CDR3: TGTGCCAGCAGCCCAGGGGGAGGAGAGACAAATCAGCCCCAGCATTTT. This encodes CASSPGGGETNQPQHF.

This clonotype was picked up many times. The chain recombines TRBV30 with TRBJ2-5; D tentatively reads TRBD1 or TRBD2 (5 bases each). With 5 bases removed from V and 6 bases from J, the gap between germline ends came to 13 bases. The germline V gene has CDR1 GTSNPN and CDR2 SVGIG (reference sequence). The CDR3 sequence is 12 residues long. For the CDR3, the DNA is TGTGCCTGGGGGGTGGGGGAAAAGACCCAGTACTTC. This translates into CAWGVGEKTQYF.

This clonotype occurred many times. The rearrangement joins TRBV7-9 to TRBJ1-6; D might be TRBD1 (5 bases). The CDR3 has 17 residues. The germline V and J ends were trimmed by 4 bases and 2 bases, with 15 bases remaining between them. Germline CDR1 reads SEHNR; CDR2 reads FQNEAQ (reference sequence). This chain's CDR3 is CASSSTVLGPYNSPLHF. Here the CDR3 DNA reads TGTGCCAGCAGCTCCACGGTTTTGGGACCCTATAATTCACCCCTCCACTTT.

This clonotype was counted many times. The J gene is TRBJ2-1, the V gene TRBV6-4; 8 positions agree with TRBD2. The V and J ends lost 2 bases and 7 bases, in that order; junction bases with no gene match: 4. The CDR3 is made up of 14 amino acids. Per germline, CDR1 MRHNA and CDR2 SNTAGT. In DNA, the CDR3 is TGTGCCAGCAGTGACGGAGCGGGAGTTAATGAGCAGTTCTTC. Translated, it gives CASSDGAGVNEQFF.

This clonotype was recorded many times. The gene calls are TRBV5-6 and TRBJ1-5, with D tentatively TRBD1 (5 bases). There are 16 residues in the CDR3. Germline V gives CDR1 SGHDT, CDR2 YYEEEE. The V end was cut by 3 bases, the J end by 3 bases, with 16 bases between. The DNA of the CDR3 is TGTGCCAGCAGCTACCGTGGTTTGGGGCCCAATCAGCCCCAGCATTTT. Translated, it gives CASSYRGLGPNQPQHF. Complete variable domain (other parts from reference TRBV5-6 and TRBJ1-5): DAGVTQSPTHLIKTRGQQVTLRCSPKSGHDTVSWYQQALGQGPQFIFQYYEEEERQRGNFPDRFSGHQFPNYSSELNVNALLLGDSALYLCASSYRGLGPNQPQHFGDGTRLSIL.

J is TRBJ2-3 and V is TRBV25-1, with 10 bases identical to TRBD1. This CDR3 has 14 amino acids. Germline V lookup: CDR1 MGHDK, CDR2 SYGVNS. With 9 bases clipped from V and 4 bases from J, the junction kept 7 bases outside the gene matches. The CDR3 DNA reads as TGTGCCAGGCAAACCGGGACAGGGGCAGATACGCAGTATTTT. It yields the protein CARQTGTGADTQYF. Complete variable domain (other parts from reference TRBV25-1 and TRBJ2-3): EADIYQTPRYLVIGTGKKITLECSQTMGHDKMYWYQQDPGMELHLIHYSYGVNSTEKGDLSSESTVSRIRTEHFPLTLESARPSHTSQYLCARQTGTGADTQYFGPGTRLTVL.

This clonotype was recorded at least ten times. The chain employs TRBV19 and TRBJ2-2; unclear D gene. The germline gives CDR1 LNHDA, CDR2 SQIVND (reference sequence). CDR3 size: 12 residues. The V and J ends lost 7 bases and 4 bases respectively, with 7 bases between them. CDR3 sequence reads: CASTYSTGELFF. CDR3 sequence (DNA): TGTGCCAGTACTTACAGCACCGGGGAGCTGTTTTTT.

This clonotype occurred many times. This chain's CDR3 is CASSPGQGGNYGYTF. The CDR3 bases are TGTGCCAGCAGCCCTGGACAGGGTGGTAACTATGGCTACACCTTC. The chain combines TRBV7-3 with TRBJ1-2, with TRBD1 matching over 8 bases. Germline values: CDR1 SGHTA, CDR2 FQGTGA. The CDR3 is 15 residues long. Germline trimming cut 5 bases from V and 1 base from J; bases unmatched to any gene: 6.